Below, 20 T cell receptor beta chains from the same sample are listed, as sequenced in a study of blood T cell repertoires in COVID-19. Generated by immunoSEQ multiplex PCR, the TCRdb table keeps only in-frame clones and is missing some. The sample lists around 330,000 clones; about 91% were seen once. The specimen sequenced was peripheral blood. The receptors shown here come from a woman aged 30 to 39 with COVID-19, enrolled during active disease.

The rearrangement uses TRBV27 and TRBJ1-1; D is perhaps TRBD1 (6 bases). Germline lookup yields CDR1 MNHEY and CDR2 SMNVEV (reference sequence). The CDR3 consists of 14 residues. The ends were cut back, 5 bases at V and 0 bases at J, with 10 bases in the middle. Here the CDR3 DNA reads TGTGCCAGCAGTCGACAGGAACTGAACACTGAAGCTTTCTTT. It encodes CASSRQELNTEAFF.

V usage is TRBV28 and J usage is TRBJ2-7, with TRBD2 matching over 8 bases. From germline, CDR1 is MDHEN and CDR2 SYDVKM. V shed 5 bases, J shed 3 bases, and the junction held 3 bases outside the gene matches. The CDR3 runs to 13 residues. The CDR3 DNA is TGTGCCAGCAGTGCCGGGACTAGCTACGAGCAGTACGTC. Protein product: CASSAGTSYEQYV.

This clone was seen once. The chain has TRBV12-3 or TRBV12-4 and TRBJ1-5; D unresolved. The CDR3 is 13 residues long. V lost 3 bases to trimming and J lost 5 bases, with 8 bases between them. The CDR3 bases are TGTGCCAGCAGTTTGGGAGAAGATCAGCCCCAGCATTTT. Its translation: CASSLGEDQPQHF.

The chain is built from TRBV24-1 and TRBJ2-2; TRBD2 agrees at 11 bases. The J segment lost 6 bases and the V segment lost 3 bases, leaving 5 bases of the junction unmatched. The CDR3 runs 16 residues. Germline V CDR1 and CDR2: KGHDR, SFDVKD. CDR3 in amino acids: CATSDVAGGQAGELFF. The CDR3 DNA sequence: TGTGCCACCAGTGATGTAGCGGGGGGGCAGGCCGGGGAGCTGTTTTTT.

The chain employs TRBV6-5 and TRBJ2-2, with D maybe TRBD1 (5 bases). The germline V and J ends were trimmed by 7 bases and 6 bases, with 15 bases remaining between them. Looked up from germline, CDR1 is MNHEY and CDR2 is SVGAGI. This CDR3 spans 14 amino acids. Written as DNA, the CDR3 is TGTGCCAGCACCAGGACAATGGCTGCCGGGGAGCTGTTTTTT. This translates into CASTRTMAAGELFF.

In DNA, the CDR3 is TGTGCCAGCAGCCAACTAGCGGGGGGCACAGATACGCAGTATTTT. Translating gives CASSQLAGGTDTQYF. V usage is TRBV5-5 and J usage is TRBJ2-3; 11 positions agree with TRBD2. V lost 4 bases to trimming and J lost 1 base; unmatched junction nucleotides: 2. There are 15 residues in the CDR3. Germline values: CDR1 SGHKS, CDR2 YYEKEE (reference sequence).

The chain carries TRBV7-9 and TRBJ2-3, with D possibly matching TRBD1 (7 bases). The CDR3 contains 15 residues. Germline V lookup: CDR1 SEHNR, CDR2 FQNEAQ (reference sequence). The V end lost 2 bases, the J end lost 4 bases, and 13 bases lay between the germline ends. CDR3 DNA: TGTGCCAGCAGCTTATGGGGGGACAGAGCAGATACGCAGTATTTT. Protein: CASSLWGDRADTQYF.

This chain connects TRBV6-5 to TRBJ1-5; D perhaps matches TRBD1 (5 bases). Germline CDR1 MNHEY, CDR2 SVGAGI. The CDR3 contains 15 residues. V gave up 7 bases and J gave up 2 bases, with 15 bases separating them. CDR3 region: CASTGPGGRNQPQHF. As DNA, the CDR3 is TGTGCCAGCACGGGACCCGGGGGTCGCAATCAGCCCCAGCATTTT.

The chain combines TRBV24-1 with TRBJ2-2; 9 positions match TRBD1. Germline CDR1 is KGHDR and CDR2 is SFDVKD. Trimming removed 4 bases from V and 5 bases from J; junction bases left unmatched: 7. This CDR3 region has 16 residues. As DNA, the CDR3 is TGTGCCACCAGTGACACCTCGGGACAGGGAACCGGGGAGCTGTTTTTT. Protein product: CATSDTSGQGTGELFF.

J is TRBJ1-2 and V is TRBV2; D remains unclear. Per germline, CDR1 SNHLY and CDR2 FYNNEI. V dropped 8 bases and J dropped 2 bases, with 6 bases sitting between them. The CDR3 runs 11 residues. CDR3 nucleotide sequence: TGTGCCAGCTCGCGGAACTATGGCTACACCTTC. It translates to CASSRNYGYTF. Full variable domain (rest looked up from reference TRBV2 and TRBJ1-2): EPEVTQTPSHQVTQMGQEVILRCVPISNHLYFYWYRQILGQKVEFLVSFYNNEISEKSEIFDDQFSVERPDGSNFTLKIRSTKLEDSAMYFCASSRNYGYTFGSGTRLTVV.

V is TRBV2 and J is TRBJ2-1; TRBD2 matches at 8 bases. The CDR3 totals 15 residues. The ends lost 1 base at V and 7 bases at J; junction bases unmatched: 6. Germline CDR1 is SNHLY and CDR2 is FYNNEI. The CDR3 DNA reads as TGTGCCAGCAGTGAAGGAGCGGGGGTTAAGAATGAGCAGTTCTTC. Its protein is CASSEGAGVKNEQFF.

The chain couples TRBV6-6 to TRBJ1-2, with D perhaps TRBD1 (6 bases). The ends were cut back, 6 bases at V and 4 bases at J, with 21 bases in the middle. This CDR3 region has 16 residues. CDR1 is MNHNY and CDR2 is SVGAGI in the germline V gene (reference sequence). The CDR3 sequence: CASRETTGLYGYGYTF. In DNA, the CDR3 is TGTGCCAGCAGGGAAACTACAGGGCTATATGGCTATGGCTACACCTTC.

The rearrangement joins TRBV11-2 to TRBJ2-3; 11 nucleotides agree with TRBD2. CDR3 length: 15 residues. Unmatched junction bases numbered 6, after V lost 5 bases and J lost 5 bases. CDR1 and CDR2 (germline): SGHAT, FQNNGV. This CDR3 reads CASSVAGGLIDTQYF. DNA of the CDR3: TGTGCCAGCAGCGTAGCGGGGGGGCTGATAGATACGCAGTATTTT.

The gene calls are TRBV30 and TRBJ2-6; no reliable D call. CDR1 is GTSNPN, CDR2 SVGIG, per germline (reference sequence). The ends were cut back, 7 bases at V and 2 bases at J, with 9 bases in the middle. The CDR3 covers 13 residues. The CDR3 protein is CASYNPGANVLTF. The DNA of the CDR3 is TGTGCCTCCTATAATCCTGGGGCCAACGTCCTGACTTTC.

V and J are TRBV29-1 and TRBJ1-1, with D possibly being TRBD1 (6 bases). From germline, CDR1 is SQVTM and CDR2 ANQGSEA. This CDR3 region has 12 residues. V was cut by 2 bases and J by 7 bases, with 11 bases left in between. This CDR3 reads CSVEKGVDEAFF. The CDR3 coding sequence is TGCAGCGTTGAAAAGGGGGTCGATGAAGCTTTCTTT.

This CDR3 is CASSEGQLNTEAFF. In DNA, the CDR3 is TGTGCCAGCAGTGAGGGACAACTGAACACTGAAGCTTTCTTT. The chain joins TRBV27 to TRBJ1-1, with D perhaps matching TRBD1 (6 bases). Trimming shortened V by 5 bases and J by 0 bases, and 10 bases separated the two germline ends. The CDR3 sequence is 14 residues long. Germline-derived CDR1 and CDR2 are MNHEY and SMNVEV (reference sequence).

This chain uses TRBV10-2 with TRBJ2-7; D gene ambiguous. V was cut by 6 bases and J by 0 bases, with 9 bases left in between. Germline values: CDR1 WSHSY, CDR2 SAAADI. This CDR3 is 13 amino acids long. CDR3 residues: CASRPSSSYEQYV. The CDR3 DNA is TGCGCCAGCAGACCTAGTTCCTCCTACGAGCAGTACGTC.

The gene calls are TRBV25-1 and TRBJ1-1, with TRBD1 identical over 9 bases. The germline V gene has CDR1 MGHDK and CDR2 SYGVNS. Trimming cost V 4 bases and J 8 bases; bases outside gene matches: 11. CDR3 size: 15 residues. The CDR3 is CASSGSGTGIFEAFF. In nucleotides, the CDR3 is TGTGCCAGCAGTGGATCCGGGACAGGGATCTTCGAAGCTTTCTTT.

The J gene is TRBJ2-1, the V gene TRBV15; 8 positions match TRBD2. V gave up 8 bases and J gave up 4 bases; unmatched junction bases: 19. Germline values: CDR1 LNHNV, CDR2 YYDKDF (reference sequence). This CDR3 contains 18 residues. Here the CDR3 DNA reads TGTGCCACCCGACCCAGCGGGGGAACGGGAATTGGGTACAATGAGCAGTTCTTC. Translated: CATRPSGGTGIGYNEQFF.

Here the CDR3 reads CAWSVSGFGNQPQHF. CDR3 DNA sequence: TGTGCCTGGAGTGTATCAGGGTTTGGTAATCAGCCCCAGCATTTT. V and J are TRBV30 and TRBJ1-5; the D gene is possibly TRBD1 (5 bases). The ends were cut back, 0 bases at V and 4 bases at J, with 13 bases in the middle. Germline V gives CDR1 GTSNPN, CDR2 SVGIG (reference sequence). The CDR3 sequence is 15 residues long.